Listed here are 20 T cell receptor beta chains from one sample, sequenced in a study of cytomegalovirus exposure and HLA in healthy donors. PCR employed 60 Vbeta and 13 Jbeta primers. Data came from immunoSEQ multiplex PCR; TCRdb stores just in-frame clones and leaves some out. The sample carries approximately 170,000 clones, roughly 80% recorded once. Sequencing input: PBMCs. These receptors all stem from a male donor in good health and CMV-seronegative.

The CDR3 spells CASSLDGQYYEQYF. Here the CDR3 DNA reads TGTGCCAGCAGCTTGGACGGACAGTACTACGAGCAGTACTTC. This chain uses TRBV5-6 with TRBJ2-7, with a tentative D call TRBD1 (6 bases). V lost 0 bases, J lost 3 bases, and 10 bases lay in between. The V gene's germline CDR1 is SGHDT and CDR2 YYEEEE. The CDR3 loop spans 14 amino acids.

The rearrangement uses TRBV4-1 and TRBJ1-2; D ambiguous. Trimming removed 1 base at V and 1 base at J, with 4 bases between. There are 13 residues in the CDR3. Germline loops: CDR1 MGHRA, CDR2 YSYEKL. The CDR3, as DNA: TGCGCCAGCAGCCAAGTCGTTAACTATGGCTACACCTTC. Translated, it gives CASSQVVNYGYTF.

This clone was counted between two and nine times. The chain recombines TRBV9 with TRBJ1-1; D not certain. The V gene lost 0 bases and the J gene lost 3 bases, with 9 bases spanning the gap. The CDR3 has 14 residues. CDR1 is SGDLS and CDR2 is YYNGEE in the germline V gene. CDR3 region: CASSVVAGYTEAFF. In DNA, the CDR3 is TGTGCCAGCAGCGTAGTGGCAGGTTACACTGAAGCTTTCTTT. Together with reference TRBV9 and TRBJ1-1, the CDR3 gives the full variable domain: DSGVTQTPKHLITATGQRVTLRCSPRSGDLSVYWYQQSLDQGLQFLIQYYNGEERAKGNILERFSAQQFPDLHSELNLSSLELGDSALYFCASSVVAGYTEAFFGQGTRLTVV.

The gene calls are TRBV5-8 and TRBJ1-2; 7 bases are a match to TRBD1. CDR3 length equals 12 residues. Germline CDR1 SGHTS, CDR2 YDEGEE. Germline trimming cut 3 bases from V and 10 bases from J; bases unmatched to any gene: 6. This CDR3 is CASSWAGQIYTF. DNA of the CDR3: TGTGCCAGCAGCTGGGCGGGACAGATCTACACCTTC.

The V gene is TRBV7-9, the J gene TRBJ2-7, with 10 bases that match TRBD1. The junction had 7 bases not matched to a gene; V was cut back by 3 bases and J by 5 bases. The CDR3 loop spans 15 amino acids. Germline assignment: CDR1 SEHNR and CDR2 FQNEAQ (reference sequence). CDR3 sequence reads: CASSLLTGGVHEQYF. As DNA, the CDR3 is TGTGCCAGCAGCTTGTTGACAGGGGGCGTGCACGAGCAGTACTTC.

The gene calls are TRBV6-5 and TRBJ1-5; D uncertain. Germline V gene sequence: CDR1 MNHEY, CDR2 SVGAGI. The V and J ends lost 0 bases and 6 bases respectively, with 9 bases between them. This CDR3 has 14 amino acids. The CDR3 coding sequence is TGTGCCAGCAGTTACTCGTCCAGGCCTCAGCCCCAGCATTTT. It yields the protein CASSYSSRPQPQHF.

This clone was counted between two and nine times. This chain connects TRBV5-6 to TRBJ2-7, with a possible D match to TRBD1 (6 bases). The CDR3 runs 14 residues. Per germline, CDR1 SGHDT and CDR2 YYEEEE. V was clipped by 3 bases and J by 6 bases, with 16 bases between them. The CDR3 protein is CASSSGHAVGEQYF. CDR3 DNA sequence: TGTGCCAGCAGCTCGGGACACGCCGTGGGCGAGCAGTACTTC.

This rearrangement joins TRBV6-1 to TRBJ1-2; 7 bases line up with TRBD1. Germline CDR1 and CDR2: MNHNS and SASEGT. This CDR3 region has 13 residues. After removal of 4 bases from V and 4 bases from J, the junction contained 3 bases not matched to a gene. The CDR3 DNA is TGTGCCAGCAGTGCGGGGACAGTCTATGGCTACACCTTC. It is translated as CASSAGTVYGYTF.

The chain has TRBV11-3 and TRBJ2-1; D perhaps matches TRBD1 (6 bases). The V end was cut by 1 base, the J end by 4 bases, with 17 bases between. The CDR3 extends over 17 amino acids. CDR1 is SGHNT and CDR2 is YENEEA in the germline V gene. The CDR3 is CASSLGGGIQSYNEQFF. The CDR3, as DNA: TGTGCCAGCAGCTTAGGAGGGGGAATCCAATCGTACAATGAGCAGTTCTTC.

This rearrangement joins TRBV9 to TRBJ2-5; 7 nucleotides align to TRBD2. Looked up from germline, CDR1 is SGDLS and CDR2 is YYNGEE. V lost 1 base to trimming and J lost 5 bases; unmatched junction nucleotides: 8. This CDR3 comprises 15 residues. The CDR3, as DNA: TGTGCCAGCAGCGTATGGGGGAGGGTCGGGGAGACCCAGTACTTC. Its protein product is CASSVWGRVGETQYF.

The count of this clone is one. An end of the junction does not agree with germline; a read error may underlie this. The chain combines TRBV7-9 with TRBJ2-2; possibly TRBD2 for D (6 bases). Germline V gene lookup returns CDR1 SEHNR and CDR2 FQNEAQ (reference sequence). This CDR3 has 16 residues. This CDR3 is CSSITGPSVNTGELFF. The CDR3 DNA reads as TGTTCCAGCATCACCGGGCCTAGCGTGAACACCGGGGAGCTGTTTTTT.

The rearrangement joins TRBV27 to TRBJ1-3; 7 bases fit TRBD1. V was clipped by 5 bases and J by 0 bases; unmatched bases: 7. The germline V gene encodes CDR1 MNHEY and CDR2 SMNVEV (reference sequence). This CDR3 comprises 16 residues. CDR3 nucleotide sequence: TGTGCCAGCAGTCCGACACAGGGGTACTCTGGAAACACCATATATTTT. Encoded protein: CASSPTQGYSGNTIYF.

V gene TRBV14 combines with J gene TRBJ2-5; D gene unclear. The ends were cut back, 4 bases at V and 1 base at J, with 7 bases in the middle. The CDR3 totals 13 residues. CDR1 SGHDN and CDR2 FVKESK come from the germline V gene. CDR3 sequence reads: CASSPLRQETQYF. The CDR3 coding sequence is TGTGCCAGCAGCCCGCTGCGCCAAGAGACCCAGTACTTC.

This chain joins TRBV27 and TRBJ2-7; TRBD1 is a possible D gene (6 bases). CDR3 length: 14 residues. Trimming stripped 3 bases from V and 5 bases from J, with 14 bases between. In germline, CDR1 is MNHEY, CDR2 SMNVEV (reference sequence). The CDR3 spells CASSLNRVANEQYF. The CDR3 nucleotides read TGTGCCAGCAGTTTGAACAGGGTAGCCAACGAGCAGTACTTC.

The chain employs TRBV7-8 and TRBJ2-2; TRBD2 matches at 7 bases. In germline, CDR1 is SGHVS, CDR2 FQNEAQ. This CDR3 has 16 residues. V shed 1 base and J 4 bases; nucleotides not matched to a gene: 6. The DNA for the CDR3 is TGTGCCAGCAGCTTAGATGGGCGGGGGTTCACCGGGGAGCTGTTTTTT. It encodes CASSLDGRGFTGELFF. Full variable domain (outside the CDR3, taken from reference TRBV7-8 and TRBJ2-2): GAGVSQSPRYKVAKRGQDVALRCDPISGHVSLFWYQQALGQGPEFLTYFQNEAQLDKSGLPSDRFFAERPEGSVSTLKIQRTQQEDSAVYLCASSLDGRGFTGELFFGEGSRLTVL.

V is TRBV5-1 and J is TRBJ1-1, with a weak D call TRBD1 (5 bases). From germline, CDR1 is SGHRS and CDR2 YFSETQ. V was clipped by 4 bases and J by 4 bases, with 14 bases between them. CDR3 length: 14 residues. CDR3 nucleotides: TGCGCCAGCAGCCGGGGAGGGGAGGGCACTGAAGCTTTCTTT. This codes for CASSRGGEGTEAFF.

The gene calls are TRBV2 and TRBJ1-4; unclear D gene. The length of the CDR3 is 14 residues. Germline-derived CDR1 and CDR2 are SNHLY and FYNNEI. With 7 bases removed from V and 7 bases from J, the gap between germline ends came to 16 bases. In DNA, the CDR3 is TGTGCCAGCATGGTGGACTGGTCGGGTGAAAAACTGTTTTTT. Translation: CASMVDWSGEKLFF.

This chain uses TRBV5-1 with TRBJ2-6; TRBD1 matches 7 bases. CDR3 length: 17 residues. Trimming at V came to 2 bases and at J to 0 bases, leaving 5 bases not matched to a gene. Germline V CDR1 and CDR2: SGHRS, YFSETQ. CDR3 residues: CASSLENRGSGANVLTF. CDR3 in DNA: TGCGCCAGCAGCTTAGAAAACAGGGGCTCTGGGGCCAACGTCCTGACTTTC.

V usage is TRBV10-1 and J usage is TRBJ2-7; TRBD1 aligns across 9 bases. J gave up 3 bases and V 5 bases, and 8 bases lay outside the gene matches. Germline V gives CDR1 WNHNN, CDR2 SYGVQD (reference sequence). This CDR3 has 15 amino acids. The CDR3 region has the DNA TGCGCCAGCAGTCCCGCGGGACAGGGATTCTACGAGCAGTACTTC. Its protein product is CASSPAGQGFYEQYF.

The chain carries TRBV4-2 and TRBJ1-1; D not certain. V shed 4 bases and J shed 7 bases, with 22 bases lying between them. Germline assignment: CDR1 LGHNA and CDR2 YNFKEQ. CDR3 length: 16 residues. The CDR3 DNA follows: TGTGCCAGCAGCCCAGTTTGGATACAGAGACCCAGTGAAGCTTTCTTT. Residues: CASSPVWIQRPSEAFF.